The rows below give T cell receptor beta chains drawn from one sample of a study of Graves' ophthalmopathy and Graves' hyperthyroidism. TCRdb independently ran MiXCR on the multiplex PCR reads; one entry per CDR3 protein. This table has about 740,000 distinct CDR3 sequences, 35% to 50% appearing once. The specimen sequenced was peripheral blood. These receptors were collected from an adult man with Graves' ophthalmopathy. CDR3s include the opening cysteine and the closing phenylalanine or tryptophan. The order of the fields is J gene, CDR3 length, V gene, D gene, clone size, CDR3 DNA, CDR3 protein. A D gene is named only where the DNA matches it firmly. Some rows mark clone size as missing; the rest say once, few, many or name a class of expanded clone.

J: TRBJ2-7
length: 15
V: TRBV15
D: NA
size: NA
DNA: TGTGCCACCAGCCCCCCGGGACACAAAACCTACGAGCAGTACTTC
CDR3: CATSPPGHKTYEQYF

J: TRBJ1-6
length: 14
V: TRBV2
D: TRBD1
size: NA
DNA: TGTGCCAGCACTGGGACAGCCCATAATTCACCCCTCCACTTT
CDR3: CASTGTAHNSPLHF

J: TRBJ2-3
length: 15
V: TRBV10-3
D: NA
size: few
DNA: TGTGCCATCAGTGAGACACAGGACAGCACAGATACGCAGTATTTT
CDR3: CAISETQDSTDTQYF

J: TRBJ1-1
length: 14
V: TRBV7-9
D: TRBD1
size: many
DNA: TGCGCCAGCAGCCGGGACAGGGCTAACACTGAAGCTTTCTTT
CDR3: CASSRDRANTEAFF

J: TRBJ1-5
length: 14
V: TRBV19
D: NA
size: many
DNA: TGTGCCAGTAGACAGGGTACGGGCAATCAGCCCCAGCATTTT
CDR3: CASRQGTGNQPQHF

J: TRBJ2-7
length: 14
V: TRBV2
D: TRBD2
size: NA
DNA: TGTGCCAGCAGTGAAGCTAGGGAGGGGCTCGAGCAGTACTTC
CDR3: CASSEAREGLEQYF

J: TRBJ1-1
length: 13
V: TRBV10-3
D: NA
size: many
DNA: TGTGCCATCACTGGACATCAGAACACTGAAGCTTTCTTT
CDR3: CAITGHQNTEAFF

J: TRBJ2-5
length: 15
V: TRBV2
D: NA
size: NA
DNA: TGTGCCAGCAGTGAAGCTAGGCACACACAGCAGACCCAGTACTTC
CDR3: CASSEARHTQQTQYF

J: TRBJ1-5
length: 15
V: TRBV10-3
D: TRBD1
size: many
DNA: TGTGCCATCAAGGGGGACAGGGGAGGCAATCAGCCCCAGCATTTT
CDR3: CAIKGDRGGNQPQHF

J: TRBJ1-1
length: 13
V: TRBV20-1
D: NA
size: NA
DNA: TGCAGTGCTAGAGAAAAGGAGAACACTGAAGCTTTCTTT
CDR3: CSAREKENTEAFF

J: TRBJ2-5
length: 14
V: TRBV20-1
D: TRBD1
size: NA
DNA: TGCAGTGCCCCGGGACAGGGGGTAGGAGAGACCCAGTACTTC
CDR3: CSAPGQGVGETQYF

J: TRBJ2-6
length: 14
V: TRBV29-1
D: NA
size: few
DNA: TGCAGCGTTTTGACAGGAGGGACTGCTAACGTCCTGACTTTC
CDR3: CSVLTGGTANVLTF

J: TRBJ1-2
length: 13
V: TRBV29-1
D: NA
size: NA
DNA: TGCAGCGGGATCAGGGCAGAGGTCTATGGCTACACCTTC
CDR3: CSGIRAEVYGYTF

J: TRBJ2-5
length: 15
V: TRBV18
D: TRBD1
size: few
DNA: TGTGCCAGCTCACCACCTTCAGGGGGCGGAGAGACCCAGTACTTC
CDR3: CASSPPSGGGETQYF

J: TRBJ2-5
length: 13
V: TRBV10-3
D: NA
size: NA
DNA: TGTGCCAGCAGAGAGACTAGTGGTGAGACCCAGTACTTC
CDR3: CASRETSGETQYF

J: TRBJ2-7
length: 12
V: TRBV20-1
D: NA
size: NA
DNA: TGCAGTGCTAGCGATCCAGCCTACGAGCAGTACTTC
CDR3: CSASDPAYEQYF

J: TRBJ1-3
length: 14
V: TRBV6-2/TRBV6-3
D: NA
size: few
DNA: TGTGCCAGCAGTTGGAGGGCCTCTGGAAACACCATATATTTT
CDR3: CASSWRASGNTIYF

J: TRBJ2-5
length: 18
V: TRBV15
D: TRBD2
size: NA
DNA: TGTGCCACCAGCAGAGGACTAGCGGGGGGCTTTAGCCAAGAGACCCAGTACTTC
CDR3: CATSRGLAGGFSQETQYF